A selection of T cell receptor beta chains follows, all from one sample in a study of blood T cells in healthy people across ages. One entry per CDR3 protein results from TCRdb running MiXCR on the 5' RACE reads. The table has more than 450,000 distinct CDR3 sequences, roughly a quarter seen once. This same sample was also taken into another study, of T cells of mothers and their children.

Sequenced sample: blood. The receptors stem from a boy aged 2-15 years in good health. Each CDR3 is given with its conserved first and last residue. The D gene is left open where the match is weak. Rows give clone size only sometimes, using once, few, many, or a class for an expanded clone.

cdr3_nt,cdr3_aa,d_call,v_call,clone_size,j_call
TGTGCCAGCAGGACGGGCGGCCAAGAGACCCAGTACTTC,CASRTGGQETQYF,.,TRBV5-1,few,TRBJ2-5
TGTGCCAGCAGCCCGTCGCGGACGAGGAATGAGCAGTTCTTC,CASSPSRTRNEQFF,.,TRBV7-9,few,TRBJ2-1
TGTGCCATCAGTGAGTCAGCGGGGGAGGGAGGTGAAAAACTGTTTTTT,CAISESAGEGGEKLFF,.,TRBV10-3,few,TRBJ1-4
TGCAGTGCTAGAGGCGTTTTAGGACAGCAAGAGACCCAGTACTTC,CSARGVLGQQETQYF,.,TRBV20-1,.,TRBJ2-5
TGTGCCAGCAGTGCCTCTCTAGCGACTATGGGGGCCAACGTCCTGACTTTC,CASSASLATMGANVLTF,.,TRBV6-1,.,TRBJ2-6
TGTGCCAGCAGCCCCAGTACACGGGCTTCCGCCAAAAACATTCAGTACTTC,CASSPSTRASAKNIQYF,.,TRBV14,few,TRBJ2-4
TGTGCCAGCAGCCAACAACAGGGTGGAGAAAAACTGTTTTTT,CASSQQQGGEKLFF,.,TRBV14,few,TRBJ1-4
TGCAGTGCTTCCGGGACAGGGGAGCAGGGCTACACCTTC,CSASGTGEQGYTF,TRBD1,TRBV20-1,few,TRBJ1-2
TGCGCCAGCAGCTCGGGACAGTACTCTGGGGCCAACGTCCTGACTTTC,CASSSGQYSGANVLTF,TRBD1,TRBV5-1,few,TRBJ2-6
TGTGCCAGCAGCGCTCGGACTAGCGGGACGCCTGGCACAGATACGCAGTATTTT,CASSARTSGTPGTDTQYF,TRBD2,TRBV9,few,TRBJ2-3
TGTGCCAGCAGCTCCGAAGTCGGGGTCCAGCCCCAGCATTTT,CASSSEVGVQPQHF,.,TRBV7-2,few,TRBJ1-5
TGCAGTGCTTCATCCGGGACAGGGGGGTACAATGAGCAGTTCTTC,CSASSGTGGYNEQFF,TRBD1,TRBV20-1,.,TRBJ2-1
TGCGCCACCTCGTCGGGAACGGCTGGAAACACCATATATTTT,CATSSGTAGNTIYF,.,TRBV5-1,few,TRBJ1-3
TGTGCCAGCAGTTTTGGCGACTCGCTAGACACAGATACGCAGTATTTT,CASSFGDSLDTDTQYF,.,TRBV12-3/TRBV12-4,few,TRBJ2-3
TGTGCCAGCAGCGGCCGGACTAGCGGGGGCGAGCAGTACTTC,CASSGRTSGGEQYF,TRBD2,TRBV7-6,.,TRBJ2-7
TGTGCCAGCAGGAGGACTAGCGGGAACAATGAGCAGTTCTTC,CASRRTSGNNEQFF,TRBD2,TRBV12-3/TRBV12-4,many,TRBJ2-1
TGTGCCACCAGGGGAGGGTCCGGAGGAGGAGAGACCCAGTACTTC,CATRGGSGGGETQYF,TRBD2,TRBV15,.,TRBJ2-5
TGTGCCACTCATGCTTGGGGCGGGGAGAACACCGGGGAGCTGTTTTTT,CATHAWGGENTGELFF,.,TRBV10-3,.,TRBJ2-2
TGTGCCATCAGTACATACAGTATGAACACTGAAGCTTTCTTT,CAISTYSMNTEAFF,.,TRBV10-3,few,TRBJ1-1
TGTGCCAGCAGCGAACTAGCGGGGGACTTCAATGAGCAGTTCTTC,CASSELAGDFNEQFF,TRBD2,TRBV6-4,few,TRBJ2-1
TGTGCCAGCAGTTTTGAGAGGGGAGGCTACAATGAGCAGTTCTTC,CASSFERGGYNEQFF,.,TRBV27,many,TRBJ2-1
TGTGCCAGCAGTGAGGGGATCCGGAACTATGGCTACACCTTC,CASSEGIRNYGYTF,.,TRBV25-1,.,TRBJ1-2
TGTGCCACCAGCAGAGATGGGCCAAATGGCTACACCTTC,CATSRDGPNGYTF,.,TRBV15,few,TRBJ1-2
TGCGCCAGCAGCCTGGACCCAGGCTTCCCCTCTGGAAACACCATATATTTT,CASSLDPGFPSGNTIYF,.,TRBV5-1,.,TRBJ1-3
TGTGCCAGCAGCTTAGTTGGACTTAATACGGAGCAGTACTTC,CASSLVGLNTEQYF,.,TRBV7-9,.,TRBJ2-7
TGTGCCAGCAGCGCCAGCCCGTCGGCTAATGAAAAACTGTTTTTT,CASSASPSANEKLFF,.,TRBV13,.,TRBJ1-4
TGCAGTGCTAGTCCCCCTAGCGGGGGTTTAACCGGGGAGCTGTTTTTT,CSASPPSGGLTGELFF,TRBD2,TRBV20-1,few,TRBJ2-2
TGCAGTGCTAGAGATGGGCAGCGTTCAGATACGCAGTATTTT,CSARDGQRSDTQYF,.,TRBV20-1,.,TRBJ2-3
TGTGCCAGCTCAACGCTGGGGGATCGGTTTGGGTCTGGAAACACCATATATTTT,CASSTLGDRFGSGNTIYF,.,TRBV13,.,TRBJ1-3
TGTGCCAGCAGCTTAGAGGGACAGACCAAGCAGTACTTC,CASSLEGQTKQYF,TRBD1,TRBV11-3,few,TRBJ2-7
TGTGCCAGCAGGAAGCTAGCGGGAGACTCCTACGAGCAGTACTTC,CASRKLAGDSYEQYF,TRBD2,TRBV27,.,TRBJ2-7
TGCAGTGCTAGAGAGTTAGGTACAGACTGGAATCAGCCCCAGCATTTT,CSARELGTDWNQPQHF,.,TRBV20-1,.,TRBJ1-5
TGTGCCAGCAGCCCCAAAGGGGGACTAGCGGTGATCGGGCAGTACTTC,CASSPKGGLAVIGQYF,TRBD2,TRBV6-1,few,TRBJ2-7
TGTGCCAGCAGCGTAGGACCCGGACAGTCCTACGAGCAGTACTTC,CASSVGPGQSYEQYF,.,TRBV9,few,TRBJ2-7
TGTGCCAGCAGCCTACATCTCCAGGAGCAGTACTTC,CASSLHLQEQYF,.,TRBV5-4,.,TRBJ2-7
TGTGCCAGCAGCCACATAGCGGGGGGAGAGACCCAGTACTTC,CASSHIAGGETQYF,TRBD2,TRBV3-1,.,TRBJ2-5
TGTGCCAGCAGCTTCGGGACTAGCGGGGGCTACAATGAGCAGTTCTTC,CASSFGTSGGYNEQFF,TRBD2,TRBV7-3,.,TRBJ2-1
TGTGCCATCACGGCCGGGACGGCATACGAGCAGTACTTC,CAITAGTAYEQYF,.,TRBV2,.,TRBJ2-7
TGCAGTGCTTTCCCCAGGGAGGTCCCCTACGAGCAGTACTTC,CSAFPREVPYEQYF,.,TRBV20-1,.,TRBJ2-7
TGCGCCAGCAGCTCGTCGTCGGGATTGAACACTGAAGCTTTCTTT,CASSSSSGLNTEAFF,.,TRBV4-3,few,TRBJ1-1
TGCAGCGTTGAAAGGAGCTCTGGGGCCAACGTCCTGACTTTC,CSVERSSGANVLTF,.,TRBV29-1,.,TRBJ2-6
TGTGCCTGGAGTTGGGGGAATGAGCAGTTCTTC,CAWSWGNEQFF,.,TRBV30,.,TRBJ2-1
TGTGCCAGCAGTTCCCGGAGGAACAGGAGTCCTAATGAAAAACTGTTTTTT,CASSSRRNRSPNEKLFF,.,TRBV6-6,few,TRBJ1-4
TGCAGCGCCTCGACAGGGGTCGGCAATCAGCCCCAGCATTTT,CSASTGVGNQPQHF,TRBD1,TRBV29-1,few,TRBJ1-5
TGTGCCAGCAGCTTAGAGAATTCGCGCCACGAGCAGTACTTC,CASSLENSRHEQYF,.,TRBV7-8,.,TRBJ2-7
TGTGCCAGCGGTGGGCAATCCTACGAGCAGTACTTC,CASGGQSYEQYF,.,TRBV6-6,few,TRBJ2-7
TGTGCCAGCAGTGAAGCCCGATCGCAGTACTTC,CASSEARSQYF,.,TRBV6-1,.,TRBJ2-5
TGTGCCAGCAGTGAGGGACTAACAGGGGATGGGTGGAATGAGCAGTTCTTC,CASSEGLTGDGWNEQFF,.,TRBV25-1,few,TRBJ2-1
TGTGCCAGCAGCTTAGCGCCGGACCCCTACGAGCAGTACTTC,CASSLAPDPYEQYF,.,TRBV7-2,.,TRBJ2-7
TGTGCCAGCAGCTTGTTCGGAGAAAAACTGTTTTTT,CASSLFGEKLFF,.,TRBV5-6,.,TRBJ1-4